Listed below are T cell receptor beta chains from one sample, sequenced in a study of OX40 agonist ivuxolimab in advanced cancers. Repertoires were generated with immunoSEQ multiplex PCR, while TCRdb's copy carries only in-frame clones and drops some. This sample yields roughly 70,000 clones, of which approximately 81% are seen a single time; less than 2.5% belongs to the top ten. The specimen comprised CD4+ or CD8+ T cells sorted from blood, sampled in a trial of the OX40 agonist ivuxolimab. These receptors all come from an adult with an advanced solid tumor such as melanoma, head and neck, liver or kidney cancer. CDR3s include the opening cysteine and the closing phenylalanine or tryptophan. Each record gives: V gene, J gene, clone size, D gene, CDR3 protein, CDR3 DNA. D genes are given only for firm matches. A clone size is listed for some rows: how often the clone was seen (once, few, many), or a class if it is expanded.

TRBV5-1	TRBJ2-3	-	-	CASSFPLGNTDTQYF	TGCGCCAGCAGCTTTCCCTTGGGGAACACAGATACGCAGTATTTT
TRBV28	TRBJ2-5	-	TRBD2	CASRPGGGQETQYF	TGTGCCAGCAGACCCGGGGGGGGCCAAGAGACCCAGTACTTC
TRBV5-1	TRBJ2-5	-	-	CASRVTSFQETQYF	TGCGCCAGCAGGGTTACGTCCTTCCAAGAGACCCAGTACTTC
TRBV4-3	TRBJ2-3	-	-	CASSQDRAVYTDTQYF	TGCGCCAGCAGCCAAGACAGGGCCGTTTATACAGATACGCAGTATTTT
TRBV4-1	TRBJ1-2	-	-	CASSHPTGTTRGYTF	TGCGCCAGCAGCCATCCCACGGGTACCACTAGGGGCTACACCTTC
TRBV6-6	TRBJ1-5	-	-	CASNAEGRFNQPQHF	TGTGCCAGCAACGCCGAGGGGAGATTCAATCAGCCCCAGCATTTT
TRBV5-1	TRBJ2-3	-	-	CASSFRDSTDTQYF	TGCGCCAGCAGCTTTCGGGACAGCACAGATACGCAGTATTTT
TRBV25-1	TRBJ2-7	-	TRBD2	CASSERAGASSQQYF	TGTGCCAGCAGTGAACGCGCGGGAGCCTCTTCGCAGCAGTACTTC
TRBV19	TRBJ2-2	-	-	CASSEAGMAGELFF	TGTGCCAGTAGTGAGGCAGGGATGGCCGGGGAGCTGTTTTTT
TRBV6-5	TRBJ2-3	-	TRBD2	CASTRAGGMNTQYF	TGTGCCAGCACGAGGGCGGGAGGTATGAATACGCAGTATTTT
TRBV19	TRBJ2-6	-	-	CASTKDRANVLTF	TGTGCCAGTACTAAAGACAGGGCCAACGTCCTGACTTTC
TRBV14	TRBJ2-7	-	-	CASRGTSTYEQYF	TGTGCCAGCCGAGGGACCTCTACCTACGAGCAGTACTTC
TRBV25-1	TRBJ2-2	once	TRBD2	CASNGQTSGRFTGELFF	TGTGCCAGCAATGGACAGACTAGCGGGAGGTTCACCGGGGAGCTGTTTTTT
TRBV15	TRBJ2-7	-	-	CATSRDGESYEQYF	TGTGCCACCAGCAGAGATGGGGAGTCCTACGAGCAGTACTTC
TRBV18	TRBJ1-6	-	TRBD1	CASSDDRASYNSPLHF	TGTGCCAGCTCAGACGACAGGGCCTCCTATAATTCACCCCTCCACTTT
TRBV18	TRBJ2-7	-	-	CASSYRGSYEQYF	TGTGCCAGCTCATACCGGGGTTCCTACGAGCAGTACTTC
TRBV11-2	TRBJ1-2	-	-	CASSAQGRRGYTF	TGTGCCAGCAGCGCCCAGGGGAGGAGAGGCTACACCTTC
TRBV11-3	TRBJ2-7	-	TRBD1	CASSPGTGSSYEQYF	TGTGCCAGCAGCCCCGGGACAGGATCCTCCTACGAGCAGTACTTC
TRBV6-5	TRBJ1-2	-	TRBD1	CASSFRGQGWSGYTF	TGTGCCAGCAGTTTCCGAGGACAGGGATGGAGTGGCTACACCTTC
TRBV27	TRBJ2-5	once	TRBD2	CASSPYHASGRQETQYF	TGTGCCAGCAGTCCATACCACGCTAGCGGGAGACAAGAGACCCAGTACTTC
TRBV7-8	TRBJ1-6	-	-	CASSFDNSPLHF	TGTGCCAGCAGCTTTGATAATTCACCCCTCCACTTT
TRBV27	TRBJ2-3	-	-	CASTFAGKTDTQYF	TGTGCCAGCACATTCGCGGGGAAAACAGATACGCAGTATTTT
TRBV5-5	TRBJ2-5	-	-	CASSPRGEIETQYF	TGTGCCAGCAGCCCCCGCGGGGAAATCGAGACCCAGTACTTC
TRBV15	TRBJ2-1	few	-	CATREMLSLDEQFF	TGTGCCACCCGCGAGATGTTGTCCCTCGATGAGCAGTTCTTC
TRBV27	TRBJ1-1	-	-	CASSLSSVRNTEAFF	TGTGCCAGCAGTTTATCGAGCGTTCGGAACACTGAAGCTTTCTTT
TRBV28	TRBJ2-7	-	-	CASSPGQSTYEQYF	TGTGCCAGCAGTCCTGGTCAGTCGACCTACGAGCAGTACTTC
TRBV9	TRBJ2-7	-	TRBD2	CASSVGTSGRYEQYF	TGTGCCAGCAGCGTAGGGACTAGCGGGAGATACGAGCAGTACTTC
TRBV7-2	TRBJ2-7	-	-	CASSRRTAGLYEQYF	TGTGCCAGCAGCAGACGAACCGCTGGTCTCTACGAGCAGTACTTC
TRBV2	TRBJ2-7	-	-	CASSLTSEQYF	TGTGCCAGCAGCCTGACATCCGAGCAGTACTTC
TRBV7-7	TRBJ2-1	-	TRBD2	CASSSGTTQKQFF	TGTGCCAGCAGCTCCGGGACTACGCAAAAGCAGTTCTTC
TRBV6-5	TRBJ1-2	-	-	CASSPVGGTYGYTF	TGTGCCAGCAGTCCAGTAGGGGGTACCTATGGCTACACCTTC
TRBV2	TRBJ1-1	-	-	CASRRGMNTEAFF	TGTGCCAGCAGGAGGGGTATGAACACTGAAGCTTTCTTT
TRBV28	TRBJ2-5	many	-	CASSLPTGIQETQYF	TGTGCCAGCAGTTTGCCTACAGGGATACAAGAGACCCAGTACTTC
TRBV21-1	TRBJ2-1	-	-	CASSKGVLAGENNEQFF	TGTGCCAGCAGCAAAGGGGTACTAGCGGGAGAGAACAATGAGCAGTTCTTC
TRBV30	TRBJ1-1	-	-	CAWSEWGHARGEAFF	TGTGCCTGGAGTGAATGGGGACACGCCCGGGGGGAAGCTTTCTTT
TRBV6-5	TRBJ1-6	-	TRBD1	CASSLRQGNSPLHF	TGTGCCAGCAGTCTCAGACAGGGAAATTCACCCCTCCACTTT
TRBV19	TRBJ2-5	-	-	CASSIGPWGTQYF	TGTGCCAGTAGTATCGGCCCCTGGGGGACCCAGTACTTC
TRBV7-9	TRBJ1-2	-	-	CASSFPWIGGDGYTF	TGTGCCAGCAGCTTTCCCTGGATAGGCGGGGATGGCTACACCTTC
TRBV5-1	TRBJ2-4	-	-	CASTSGSRKNIQYF	TGCGCCAGCACCTCTGGATCCCGTAAAAACATTCAGTACTTC
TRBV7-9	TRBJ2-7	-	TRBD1	CASSLEGTGEQYF	TGTGCCAGCAGCTTAGAAGGGACAGGCGAGCAGTACTTC
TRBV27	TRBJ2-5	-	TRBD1	CASKSAGGYQETQYF	TGTGCCAGCAAAAGCGCAGGGGGCTATCAAGAGACCCAGTACTTC
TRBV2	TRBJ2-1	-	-	CASTHPGGPVNEQFF	TGTGCCAGCACCCACCCTGGGGGGCCGGTCAATGAGCAGTTCTTC
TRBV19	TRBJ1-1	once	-	CASSSSTEAFF	TGTGCCAGTAGTTCCTCCACGGAGGCTTTCTTT
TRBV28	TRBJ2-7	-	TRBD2	CASTLRGGPPYEQYF	TGTGCCAGCACCCTCCGGGGGGGGCCTCCCTACGAGCAGTACTTC
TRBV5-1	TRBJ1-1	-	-	CASSLDRLGAFF	TGCGCCAGCAGCTTGGACAGGTTGGGAGCTTTCTTT
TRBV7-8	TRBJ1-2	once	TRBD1	CASSLRGGLHYGYTF	TGTGCCAGCAGCTTACGAGGGGGCTTGCACTATGGCTACACCTTC
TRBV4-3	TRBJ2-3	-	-	CASSQDMLSKNTQYF	TGCGCCAGCAGCCAAGATATGCTTTCTAAGAATACGCAGTATTTT
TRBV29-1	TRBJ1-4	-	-	CSVDRNEKLFF	TGCAGCGTTGATAGGAATGAAAAACTGTTTTTT
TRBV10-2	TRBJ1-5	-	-	CASSDRYNQPQHF	TGCGCCAGCAGTGACAGGTACAATCAGCCCCAGCATTTT
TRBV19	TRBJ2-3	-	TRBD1	CASRRQGRSTDTQYF	TGTGCCAGTAGGAGACAGGGGAGGTCCACAGATACGCAGTATTTT